A single T cell receptor (beta chain) is shown here with its context. This CDR3 is built from 12 residues. The germline CDR1 and CDR2 sequences are SGHTA and FQGNSA. The V end lost 5 bases, the J end lost 3 bases, and 7 bases lay between the germline ends. The source of the sample is a study of blood T cell repertoires in COVID-19. The overall study: Specimens from acute and convalescent COVID-19 originated in the United States, Italy and Spain. T cells, B-cell-depleted T cells, or PBMCs supplied cDNA or gDNA.

Per the study methods: Cell counts per sample came from amplifying reference gene primers. Method: immunoSEQ multiplex PCR; TCRdb's copy keeps in-frame clones and lacks some. D and trimming were read from the DNA, whereas the V and J calls and clone size are those reported in that table. The sample has about 170,000 clones; roughly 91% are singletons. The chain uses TRBV7-2 and TRBJ2-5, with D possibly TRBD2 on 6 matching bases. The sequenced material came from peripheral blood. This receptor was obtained from a man aged 50-60 years who had recovered from COVID-19. The CDR3 DNA sequence: TGTGCCAGCAGCGGGAGGAAAGAGACCCAGTACTTC. As protein: CASSGRKETQYF.